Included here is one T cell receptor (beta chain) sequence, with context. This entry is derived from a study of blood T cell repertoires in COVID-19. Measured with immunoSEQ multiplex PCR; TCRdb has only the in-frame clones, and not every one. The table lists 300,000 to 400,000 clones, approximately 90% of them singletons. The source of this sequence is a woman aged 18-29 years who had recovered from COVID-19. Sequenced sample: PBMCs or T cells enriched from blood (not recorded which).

This CDR3 reads CASSQGAPEQYF. CDR3 nucleotide sequence: TGTGCCAGCAGCCAAGGGGCCCCCGAGCAGTACTTC. The gene calls are TRBV3-1 (or the pseudogene TRBV3-2) and TRBJ2-7; D is undetermined. CDR1 and CDR2 from the germline V gene are LGHDT and YNNKEL (reference sequence). The CDR3 loop spans 12 amino acids. With 1 base removed from V and 6 bases from J, the gap between germline ends came to 7 bases.